This TCR beta chain was obtained from a study of CD8 T cells in ankylosing spondylitis (TCRdb year 2017). For the study in its entirety: T cell receptor beta repertoires were profiled in healthy donors and ankylosing spondylitis patients so that disease-linked TCR variants could be found. In total, the full study cohort was made up of roughly 100 healthy donors and about two dozen ankylosing spondylitis patients. Peripheral blood was sampled, and synovial fluid was also collected from ankylosing spondylitis patients. Beyond this particular receptor, the publication reports: Some motif variants were previously reported in synovial fluid and blood of reactive arthritis patients, suggesting common disease-initiation mechanisms. The disease-linked clones were reported to be significantly enriched in matched synovial fluid samples from ankylosing spondylitis patients. The disease-linked clones showed a CD8+ phenotype and occurred at relatively low frequencies in peripheral blood. A TCR beta motif made up of seven or eight highly homologous amino acid variants appeared to be characteristic of blood from ankylosing spondylitis patients.

The reads were generated on an Illumina HiSeq 2500. Quantitative 5'-RACE with molecular barcodes was used to prepare TCR beta libraries. The paper's processing steps were these. Disease-linked TCR variants were identified with a new computational method built on a probabilistic model of VDJ rearrangement. TCRdb's own reprocessing of the public reads used fastp at Q25 and MiXCR and kept productive beta chains. Rows are unified per CDR3 protein, each entry keeping the most common DNA and genes. The V and J calls shown here were made by TCRdb, not taken from the authors' results. The sample table lists roughly 150,000 distinct CDR3 sequences, 30% to 35% of them with a count of one. The top ten clonotypes cover 4.5% to 6% of the sample. From a lookup of the germline V gene, CDR1 and CDR2 are MGHRA and YSYEKL. Compared with germline, V lacks 6 bases and J lacks 0 bases; bases without a gene match: 7. The CDR3, from cysteine to phenylalanine, totals 15 residues. Left in the record is the CDR3 DNA by itself, 45 bases read in frame from the first base.

As concerns this clonotype: The antigen it binds to is not known. Nothing much larger sits one base from this clone, and base qualities are not available.

Synovial fluid samples were paired with blood samples taken from the same ankylosing spondylitis patients. Sequencing input: synovial fluid, either unsorted or a sorted T cell fraction (not recorded which). Recombination connected TRBV4-1 to TRBJ2-7, with 8 central nucleotides matching TRBD2. This sequence was found in a male donor with ankylosing spondylitis. CDR3 reads: CASRDAGGSSYEQYF. At the DNA level, the sequence is TGCGCCAGCAGAGACGCGGGGGGCAGCTCCTACGAGCAGTACTTC.